This TCR beta chain originates from a study of blood T cells in healthy people across ages. Study outcomes and limitations: With age, beta diversity per million T cells declined roughly linearly, significantly by about 40. Researchers report that TCR beta diversity correlated strongly with naive T cell percentage.

All donors came from Russia, were Caucasian and healthy, and spanned ages roughly 6 to 95. As concerns this clonotype: Its antigen remains unidentified.

Through a sample-barcoded 5' primer and a J-beta primer mix, a second PCR was run for roughly 7 to 11 cycles. Every single cDNA molecule received a tag from a template-switch adaptor with 12 random nucleotides. TCRdb re-derived calls from the 5' RACE reads in MiXCR, one entry per CDR3 protein. The sample includes about 730,000 distinct CDR3 sequences, about 40% of them seen just once. The CDR3 extends over 14 amino acids. Germline V gives CDR1 SGHAT, CDR2 FQDESV (reference sequence). V shed 5 bases, J shed 7 bases, and the junction held 11 bases outside the gene matches. The rearrangement uses TRBV11-1 and TRBJ2-7, with TRBD1 matching over 7 bases. Sequences were obtained from blood. The TCR sequence derives from a woman aged 60 to 75 in good health. For the CDR3, the DNA is TGTGCCAGCAGCCCAGACAGGGTAGAAGGAGAGCAGTACTTC. Amino acid sequence: CASSPDRVEGEQYF.